The 16 T cell receptor beta chains below all came from one sample that was sequenced in a study of T cell repertoires in cytomegalovirus infection. For these TCRs, the target antigens are not known. Each CDR3 protein is one row after TCRdb ran MiXCR on the reads. The data hold around 430,000 distinct CDR3 sequences, with about 42% observed a single time. Sequences were derived from cultured PBMCs, sampled from culture after CMV antigen stimulation. Receptors originate from a human donor in good health (CMV status not recorded). Some clones in this sample may be carry-over from other donors' samples.

This chain joins TRBV7-2 and TRBJ2-1; 7 nucleotides line up with TRBD2. The junction had 0 bases not matched to a gene; V was cut back by 2 bases and J by 2 bases. This CDR3 has 14 amino acids. Per the germline V gene, CDR1 is SGHTA and CDR2 is FQGNSA. The DNA of the CDR3 is TGTGCCAGCAGCTTAAGCGGGGCCTACAATGAGCAGTTCTTC. Protein: CASSLSGAYNEQFF.

The chain has TRBV12-3 or TRBV12-4 and TRBJ2-1, with D possibly TRBD2 on 5 matching bases. V gave up 3 bases and J gave up 3 bases, with 9 bases separating them. The CDR3 extends over 14 amino acids. The CDR3 region is CASSLLAIYNEQFF. The CDR3 nucleotides are TGTGCCAGCAGTTTGCTAGCCATCTACAATGAGCAGTTCTTC.

This chain connects TRBV5-4 to TRBJ2-1; 8 bases are a match to TRBD2. Germline V gives CDR1 SGHNT, CDR2 YYREEE (reference sequence). The CDR3 runs 16 residues. V dropped 7 bases and J dropped 0; count of bases not matched to a gene: 9. Here the CDR3 reads CASRFLSGSSYNEQFF. The CDR3, as DNA: TGTGCCAGCCGATTCCTAAGCGGGAGCTCCTACAATGAGCAGTTCTTC.

The V and J genes are TRBV6-1 and TRBJ1-6; D unclear. Germline CDR1 is MNHNS and CDR2 is SASEGT. This CDR3 has 15 residues. V lost 5 bases and J lost 5, with 13 bases in between. CDR3 sequence reads: CASSRTRRDNSPLHF. The CDR3 DNA follows: TGTGCCAGCAGTCGGACTCGGAGGGATAATTCACCCCTCCACTTT.

The V gene is TRBV7-6, the J gene TRBJ1-1, with D possibly matching TRBD1 (6 bases). Looked up from germline, CDR1 is SGHVS and CDR2 is FNYEAQ. Between the trimmed V and J ends, which lost 5 bases and 7 bases, there was a span of 26 bases. This CDR3 has 17 amino acids. CDR3 in DNA: TGTGCCAGCAGCCGCGGGGGTATAGGACAGAAAATAGGTGAAGCTTTCTTT. It translates to CASSRGGIGQKIGEAFF.

The chain employs TRBV7-2 and TRBJ2-7; TRBD2 agrees at 9 bases. The CDR3 is made up of 14 amino acids. The germline V gene encodes CDR1 SGHTA and CDR2 FQGNSA. V gave up 4 bases and J gave up 4 bases; unmatched junction bases: 5. CDR3 in DNA: TGTGCCAGCAGCTCTAGCGGGGTTACGTACGAGCAGTACTTC. The encoded protein is CASSSSGVTYEQYF.

This clonotype has just a few counts. The chain couples TRBV11-2 to TRBJ2-1; tentatively, D is TRBD1 or TRBD2 (6 bases each). With 1 base removed from V and 6 bases from J, the gap between germline ends came to 16 bases. Germline V gene data show CDR1 as SGHAT and CDR2 as FQNNGV. This CDR3 contains 16 residues. The CDR3: CASSLVGGLLGNEQFF. The CDR3 DNA sequence: TGTGCCAGCAGCTTAGTCGGGGGCTTACTCGGCAATGAGCAGTTCTTC.

This clonotype has just a few counts. The chain recombines TRBV7-9 with TRBJ2-3; D possibly corresponds to TRBD2 (6 bases). The V end lost 3 bases, the J end lost 1 base, and 11 bases lay between the germline ends. This CDR3 has 15 amino acids. Germline V gene sequence: CDR1 SEHNR, CDR2 FQNEAQ (reference sequence). CDR3 sequence (DNA): TGTGCCAGCAGCTTGAGGACTATCGGCACAGATACGCAGTATTTT. It translates to CASSLRTIGTDTQYF.

Only a few counts were recorded for this clonotype. The chain is built from TRBV6-1 and TRBJ1-3; maybe TRBD1 (6 bases). This CDR3 has 15 residues. The V gene's germline CDR1 is MNHNS and CDR2 SASEGT. V was trimmed by 6 bases and J by 0 bases, leaving 12 bases between them. For the CDR3, the DNA is TGTGCCAGCAGAAACAGGGCGAGCTCTGGAAACACCATATATTTT. This gives the protein CASRNRASSGNTIYF.

This chain joins TRBV20-1 and TRBJ1-5; D uncertain. In germline, CDR1 is DFQATT, CDR2 SNEGSKA (reference sequence). The V end lost 5 bases, the J end lost 0 bases, and 8 bases lay between the germline ends. The CDR3 loop spans 13 amino acids. The CDR3 spells CSAALYSNQPQHF. In nucleotides, the CDR3 is TGCAGTGCTGCACTTTATAGCAATCAGCCCCAGCATTTT.

This clonotype appeared a few times. The CDR3 protein is CASGEVRSSEQYF. The CDR3 nucleotides read TGTGCCAGCGGTGAAGTAAGGTCGTCGGAGCAGTACTTC. The chain carries TRBV27 and TRBJ2-7; no definite D call. CDR1 and CDR2 (germline): MNHEY, SMNVEV (reference sequence). Trimming shortened V by 8 bases and J by 7 bases, and 18 bases separated the two germline ends. This CDR3 comprises 13 residues.

J is TRBJ2-1 and V is TRBV6-1; 7 bases are a match to TRBD1. The CDR3 totals 15 residues. Germline CDR1 and CDR2: MNHNS and SASEGT. Trimming cost V 2 bases and J 4 bases; bases outside gene matches: 5. In DNA form, the CDR3 reads TGTGCCAGCAGTGAATCCGGGACAGATTACAATGAGCAGTTCTTC. Protein product: CASSESGTDYNEQFF.

This clonotype was seen a handful of times. This chain links TRBV7-8 with TRBJ1-5; D is undetermined. V was cut by 2 bases and J by 6 bases, with 11 bases left in between. The CDR3 is 14 residues long. Per the germline V gene, CDR1 is SGHVS and CDR2 is FQNEAQ. CDR3 nucleotide sequence: TGTGCCAGCAGCTTACTCCCCGTAGCTCAGCCCCAGCATTTT. The encoded protein is CASSLLPVAQPQHF.

This clonotype was counted at least ten times. V is TRBV4-1 and J is TRBJ2-7; unclear D gene. The CDR3 totals 14 residues. V was trimmed by 2 bases and J by 11 bases, leaving 19 bases between them. Looked up from germline, CDR1 is MGHRA and CDR2 is YSYEKL. CDR3 protein: CASSQMDPLSEKYF. The CDR3 nucleotides read TGCGCCAGCAGCCAAATGGACCCCCTATCGGAGAAGTACTTC.

V gene TRBV5-1 combines with J gene TRBJ1-1; D not resolved. CDR3 length: 15 amino acids. Trimming removed 0 bases from V and 4 bases from J, with 13 bases in between. Germline V gene sequence: CDR1 SGHRS, CDR2 YFSETQ. The CDR3 loop reads CASSLDGVPGTEAFF. The CDR3 coding sequence is TGCGCCAGCAGCTTGGATGGGGTCCCGGGCACTGAAGCTTTCTTT.

This clonotype was observed at least ten times. The rearrangement links TRBV5-1 to TRBJ2-3; no clear D. Per germline, CDR1 SGHRS and CDR2 YFSETQ. CDR3 length: 16 amino acids. V was cut by 2 bases and J by 0 bases, with 13 bases left in between. The CDR3 nucleotides are TGCGCCAGCAGCTTTAATTCGGCAGATAGCACAGATACGCAGTATTTT. This gives the protein CASSFNSADSTDTQYF. Using reference TRBV5-1 and TRBJ2-3 for the parts outside the CDR3, the full variable domain is KAGVTQTPRYLIKTRGQQVTLSCSPISGHRSVSWYQQTPGQGLQFLFEYFSETQRNKGNFPGRFSGRQFSNSRSEMNVSTLELGDSALYLCASSFNSADSTDTQYFGPGTRLTVL.